These 25 T cell receptor beta chains came from one sample sequenced in a study of stem cell transplantation in POMP-related autoinflammatory disease. The repertoire was sequenced with immunoSEQ multiplex PCR; TCRdb's copy has only in-frame clones and lacks some. The sample has tens of thousands of clones, under 95% seen once. This material consisted of CD4+ T cells from PBMCs, taken after stem cell transplantation. Receptors originate from a human patient with POMP-related autoinflammation and immune dysregulation (PRAID). These T cells may partly come from the graft donor.

The chain carries TRBV14 and TRBJ2-7; D unclear. The CDR3 extends over 14 amino acids. CDR1 is SGHDN, CDR2 FVKESK, per germline. V dropped 0 bases and J dropped 5 bases, with 11 bases sitting between them. CDR3 loop: CASSQDCQYHEQYV. The CDR3 nucleotides read TGTGCCAGCAGCCAAGATTGCCAGTACCACGAGCAGTACGTC.

The chain recombines TRBV5-1 with TRBJ2-3, with 9 bases aligning to TRBD1. The V segment lost 7 bases and the J segment 1 base; nucleotides outside the gene matches: 1. Germline assignment: CDR1 SGHRS and CDR2 YFSETQ. CDR3 length equals 13 residues. CDR3 DNA sequence: TGCGCCAGCCGGACAGGGGGCACAGATACGCAGTATTTT. Encoded protein: CASRTGGTDTQYF.

The genes are TRBV9 and TRBJ2-1; no reliable D call. The CDR3 sequence is 15 residues long. Trimming pared 4 bases from V and 10 bases from J, leaving 21 bases between. Germline lookup yields CDR1 SGDLS and CDR2 YYNGEE. The chain's CDR3 is CASSPRPLRPIEQFF. The CDR3 DNA reads TGTGCCAGCAGCCCGCGGCCCTTGAGGCCCATCGAGCAGTTCTTC.

V is TRBV6-5 and J is TRBJ2-5; the D gene is possibly TRBD2 (6 bases). The CDR3 has 16 amino acids. Trimming stripped 2 bases from V and 5 bases from J, with 18 bases between. Germline CDR1 MNHEY, CDR2 SVGAGI. The CDR3 DNA sequence: TGTGCCAGCAGTTACGCCGGGAACTGGGGGGAGGAGACCCAGTACTTC. Amino acids: CASSYAGNWGEETQYF.

The chain joins TRBV6-5 to TRBJ1-2; D unresolved. This CDR3 has 14 amino acids. CDR1 is MNHEY and CDR2 is SVGAGI in the germline V gene. Trimming shortened V by 2 bases and J by 4 bases, and 11 bases separated the two germline ends. The CDR3 DNA follows: TGTGCCAGCAGTTACCGCCGGACGGCCTATGGCTACACCTTC. Its protein is CASSYRRTAYGYTF.

The chain recombines TRBV2 with TRBJ2-1; possible D gene TRBD1, 5 bases. V was pared by 5 bases and J by 7 bases, with 21 bases between. In germline, CDR1 is SNHLY, CDR2 FYNNEI. This CDR3 is built from 16 residues. Written as DNA, the CDR3 is TGTGCCAGCAGTTTCCTTAGCCTAACCAAGGGGAATGAGCAGTTCTTC. Its translation: CASSFLSLTKGNEQFF.

The genes are TRBV6-5 and TRBJ1-4; 7 bases fit TRBD1. V shed 5 bases and J 4 bases; nucleotides not matched to a gene: 4. This CDR3 is built from 14 residues. Per the germline V gene, CDR1 is MNHEY and CDR2 is SVGAGI. CDR3 bases: TGTGCCAGCAGTAGGACAGGCCTTAATGAAAAACTGTTTTTT. This translates into CASSRTGLNEKLFF.

This rearrangement joins TRBV28 to TRBJ2-6; D may be TRBD1 or TRBD2 (6 bases each). V shed 3 bases and J shed 0 bases, with 12 bases lying between them. Germline CDR1 is MDHEN and CDR2 is SYDVKM. The CDR3 loop spans 17 amino acids. The CDR3 nucleotides read TGTGCCAGCAGTTTGGGGGGCTTCTACTCTGGGGCCAACGTCCTGACTTTC. This codes for CASSLGGFYSGANVLTF.

The chain is built from TRBV4-2 and TRBJ2-5; 10 nucleotides match TRBD2. V trimming: 0 bases; J trimming: 4 bases; junction bases outside the gene matches: 8. Looked up from germline, CDR1 is LGHNA and CDR2 is YNFKEQ. This CDR3 contains 17 residues. The CDR3 DNA reads as TGTGCCAGCAGCCAAGATGGGGGGGCTAGCGGGAGAGAGACCCAGTACTTC. Translation gives CASSQDGGASGRETQYF.

The V call is TRBV6-6, the J call TRBJ1-1; the match to TRBD1 covers 7 bases. The V and J ends lost 7 bases and 1 base, in that order; junction bases with no gene match: 6. Germline CDR1 reads MNHNY; CDR2 reads SVGAGI (reference sequence). The CDR3 consists of 14 residues. CDR3: CASTLAGGNTEAFF. The CDR3 nucleotides are TGTGCCAGCACACTCGCAGGGGGGAACACTGAAGCTTTCTTT.

The genes are TRBV5-4 and TRBJ2-5, with 9 bases aligning to TRBD1. The CDR3 totals 15 residues. J gave up 5 bases and V 3 bases, and 8 bases lay outside the gene matches. Germline V gives CDR1 SGHNT, CDR2 YYREEE (reference sequence). The CDR3 nucleotides are TGTGCCAGCAGCTACGGGACAGGGCCTGGGGAGACCCAGTACTTC. This translates into CASSYGTGPGETQYF.

This clone was seen a single time. This chain links TRBV28 with TRBJ1-2; D remains unclear. Trimming left V 1 base short and J 4 bases short, with 13 bases between. CDR3 length equals 15 residues. Germline V CDR1 and CDR2: MDHEN, SYDVKM. The CDR3 nucleotides are TGTGCCAGCAGTTTATCCCCCATAGGGCGCTATGGCTACACCTTC. Translating it yields CASSLSPIGRYGYTF.

This clone occurred once. The rearrangement links TRBV30 to TRBJ2-6; no reliable D call. Germline assignment: CDR1 GTSNPN and CDR2 SVGIG (reference sequence). The ends were cut back, 3 bases at V and 0 bases at J, with 6 bases in the middle. The CDR3 has 14 residues. In nucleotides, the CDR3 is TGTGCCTGGAGCCAAGTCTCTGGGGCCAACGTCCTGACTTTC. Amino acid sequence: CAWSQVSGANVLTF. The full variable domain, with the rest looked up from reference TRBV30 and TRBJ2-6, is SQTIHQWPATLVQPVGSPLSLECTVEGTSNPNLYWYRQAAGRGLQLLFYSVGIGQISSEVPQNLSASRPQDRQFILSSKKLLLSDSGFYLCAWSQVSGANVLTFGAGSRLTVL.

V and J are TRBV5-6 and TRBJ1-2; 8 nucleotides line up with TRBD1. Germline CDR1 is SGHDT and CDR2 is YYEEEE. The CDR3 spans 16 residues. After removal of 3 bases from V and 1 base from J, the junction contained 8 bases not matched to a gene. CDR3 region: CASSSLQGVDNYGYTF. The CDR3 DNA reads TGTGCCAGCAGCTCGTTACAGGGGGTAGATAACTATGGCTACACCTTC.

The chain couples TRBV27 to TRBJ1-5; no clear D. Germline V gene sequence: CDR1 MNHEY, CDR2 SMNVEV (reference sequence). This CDR3 is 17 amino acids long. V dropped 4 bases and J dropped 5 bases, with 21 bases sitting between them. CDR3 region: CASSSNAGFGLDQPQHF. CDR3 DNA: TGTGCCAGCAGTTCAAACGCCGGATTTGGGCTCGATCAGCCCCAGCATTTT.

The chain has TRBV19 and TRBJ2-5; 13 bases are a match to TRBD2. The length of the CDR3 is 18 residues. Germline assignment: CDR1 LNHDA and CDR2 SQIVND (reference sequence). V was pared by 1 base and J by 2 bases, with 7 bases of the junction left unmatched. CDR3 coding DNA: TGTGCCAGTAGTATAGTGGGACTAGCGGGGTCGGGTCAAGAGACCCAGTACTTC. Translated: CASSIVGLAGSGQETQYF. Variable domain in full (rest from reference TRBV19 and TRBJ2-5): DGGITQSPKYLFRKEGQNVTLSCEQNLNHDAMYWYRQDPGQGLRLIYYSQIVNDFQKGDIAEGYSVSREKKESFPLTVTSAQKNPTAFYLCASSIVGLAGSGQETQYFGPGTRLLVL.

The J gene is TRBJ2-5, the V gene TRBV5-6, with 10 bases matching TRBD2. This CDR3 spans 15 amino acids. Germline V gives CDR1 SGHDT, CDR2 YYEEEE. V trimming: 4 bases; J trimming: 4 bases; junction bases outside the gene matches: 7. In nucleotides, the CDR3 is TGTGCCAGCAGCACGCTACTAGCGGGGCTAGAGACCCAGTACTTC. Translation gives CASSTLLAGLETQYF.

V usage is TRBV5-1 and J usage is TRBJ1-2; TRBD1 matches 9 bases. The CDR3 sequence is 15 residues long. Trimming at V came to 5 bases and at J to 2 bases, leaving 7 bases not matched to a gene. The germline gives CDR1 SGHRS, CDR2 YFSETQ. CDR3 sequence reads: CASRSPGTGNYGYTF. Written as DNA, the CDR3 is TGCGCCAGCAGATCGCCCGGGACAGGGAACTATGGCTACACCTTC.

CDR3 nucleotides: TGCGCCAGCAGCTTGTTCGCGGGGGGGAACACAGATACGCAGTATTTT. It is translated as CASSLFAGGNTDTQYF. This chain links TRBV5-1 with TRBJ2-3, with 9 bases fitting TRBD2. The CDR3 is 16 amino acids. V gave up 1 base and J gave up 2 bases; unmatched junction bases: 5. Germline loops: CDR1 SGHRS, CDR2 YFSETQ.

CDR3 DNA: TGCAGTGCACCGTCCCCCTACGAGCAGTACTTC. Translating gives CSAPSPYEQYF. The chain recombines TRBV20-1 with TRBJ2-7; D is unresolved. Trimming pared 6 bases from V and 2 bases from J, leaving 8 bases between. The CDR3 is made up of 11 amino acids. Germline V CDR1 and CDR2: DFQATT, SNEGSKA (reference sequence).

This clone was seen only a few times. The CDR3 here is CASSLGLPYEQYF. The CDR3 DNA reads TGTGCCAGCAGCTTAGGACTTCCCTACGAGCAGTACTTC. V is TRBV11-2 and J is TRBJ2-7; no clear D. The V gene's germline CDR1 is SGHAT and CDR2 FQNNGV. The CDR3 spans 13 residues. V shed 1 base and J shed 2 bases, with 6 bases lying between them.

The chain employs TRBV2 and TRBJ2-2, with a tentative D call TRBD2 (5 bases). Germline CDR1 reads SNHLY; CDR2 reads FYNNEI. The CDR3 extends over 15 amino acids. Trimming removed 6 bases from V and 2 bases from J, with 13 bases in between. CDR3 bases: TGTGCCAGCAGATTGGACTTCTCCAACACCGGGGAGCTGTTTTTT. Amino acid sequence: CASRLDFSNTGELFF.

The genes are TRBV28 and TRBJ2-7, with 8 positions matching TRBD2. The J segment lost 1 base and the V segment lost 6 bases, leaving 8 bases of the junction unmatched. Per germline, CDR1 MDHEN and CDR2 SYDVKM. The CDR3 runs 15 residues. CDR3 DNA: TGTGCCAGCAGCCTCGGGGGGGGGCTATCCTACGAGCAGTACTTC. This encodes CASSLGGGLSYEQYF.

V is TRBV9 and J is TRBJ2-7, with D tentatively TRBD2 (6 bases). Germline V CDR1 and CDR2: SGDLS, YYNGEE. This CDR3 contains 15 residues. Trimming pared 0 bases from V and 3 bases from J, leaving 13 bases between. The CDR3 sequence is CASSVAGGVNYEQYF. Written as DNA, the CDR3 is TGTGCCAGCAGCGTAGCCGGGGGAGTGAACTACGAGCAGTACTTC.

The chain has TRBV9 and TRBJ2-2; 10 bases are a match to TRBD1. This CDR3 has 15 residues. The ends lost 2 bases at V and 6 bases at J; junction bases unmatched: 4. Germline loops: CDR1 SGDLS, CDR2 YYNGEE. CDR3 residues: CASSVGTGASGELFF. Written as DNA, the CDR3 is TGTGCCAGCAGCGTCGGGACAGGGGCATCCGGGGAGCTGTTTTTT.